This T cell receptor beta chain was sequenced in a study of radiotherapy plus CTLA-4 blockade in lung cancer. Some clones are missing from TCRdb's copy, which holds only in-frame ones; the method was immunoSEQ multiplex PCR. The sample has around 90,000 clones, about four fifths seen once. The CDR3 has 16 amino acids. CDR1 is KGHSH and CDR2 is LQKENI in the germline V gene. J gave up 5 bases and V 2 bases, and 3 bases lay outside the gene matches. Participants had chemo-refractory metastatic non-small-cell lung cancer and were treated with focal radiation plus ipilimumab CTLA-4 blockade. This clone was found a few times. The target antigen is unknown. Study-wide findings and caveats: TCR clones from tumors expanded in blood after radiotherapy plus ipilimumab.

The receptor was derived from a human donor with non-small cell lung cancer who had stable disease on radiotherapy plus ipilimumab. The rearrangement joins TRBV18 to TRBJ2-3; TRBD2 aligns across 14 bases. This material consisted of peripheral blood, taken from a patient treated with radiotherapy plus ipilimumab. CDR3 bases: TGTGCCAGCTCACCAGGACTAGCGGGAGGAGGAGATACGCAGTATTTT. This gives the protein CASSPGLAGGGDTQYF.